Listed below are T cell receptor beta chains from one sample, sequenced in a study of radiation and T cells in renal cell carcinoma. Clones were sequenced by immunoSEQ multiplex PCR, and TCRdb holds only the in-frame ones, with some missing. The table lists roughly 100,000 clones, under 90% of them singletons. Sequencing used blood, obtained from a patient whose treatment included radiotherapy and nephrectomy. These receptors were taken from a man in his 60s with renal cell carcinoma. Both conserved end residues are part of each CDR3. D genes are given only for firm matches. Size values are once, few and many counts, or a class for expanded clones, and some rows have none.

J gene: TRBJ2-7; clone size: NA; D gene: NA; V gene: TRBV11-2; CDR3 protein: CASSLVGTAYEQYF; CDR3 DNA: TGTGCCAGCAGCTTAGTCGGTACAGCCTACGAGCAGTACTTC
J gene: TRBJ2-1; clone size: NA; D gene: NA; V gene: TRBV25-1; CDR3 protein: CASSEFGAGSSYNEQFF; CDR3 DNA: TGTGCCAGCAGTGAATTTGGGGCAGGTAGCTCCTACAATGAGCAGTTCTTC
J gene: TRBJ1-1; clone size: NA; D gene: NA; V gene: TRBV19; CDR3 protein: CASHWGYSMNTEAFF; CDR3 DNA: TGTGCCTCCCACTGGGGGTATTCCATGAACACTGAAGCTTTCTTT
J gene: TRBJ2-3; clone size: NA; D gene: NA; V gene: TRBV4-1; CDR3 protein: CASSQEEEGRLMGTDTQYF; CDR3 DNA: TGCGCCAGCAGCCAAGAGGAGGAGGGACGACTGATGGGCACAGATACGCAGTATTTT
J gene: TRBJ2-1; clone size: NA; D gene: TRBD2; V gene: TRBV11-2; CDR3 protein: CASSFQLAGARGEQFF; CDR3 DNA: TGTGCCAGCAGCTTTCAACTAGCGGGAGCCCGAGGTGAGCAGTTCTTC
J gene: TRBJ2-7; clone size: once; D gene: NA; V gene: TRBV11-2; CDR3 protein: CASTPLQGKFPSYEQYF; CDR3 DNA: TGTGCCAGCACCCCCCTACAGGGTAAATTCCCCTCCTACGAGCAGTACTTC
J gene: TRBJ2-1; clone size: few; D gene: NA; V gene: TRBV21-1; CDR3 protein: CASSLSEANNEQFF; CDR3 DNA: TGTGCCAGCAGCTTATCGGAGGCGAACAATGAGCAGTTCTTC
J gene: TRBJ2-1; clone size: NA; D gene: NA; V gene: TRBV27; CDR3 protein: CASSQTGNEQFF; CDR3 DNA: TGTGCCAGCAGTCAGACAGGCAATGAGCAGTTCTTC
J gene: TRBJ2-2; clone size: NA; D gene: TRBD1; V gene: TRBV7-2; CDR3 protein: CASSSPDRGKNTGELFF; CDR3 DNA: TGTGCCAGCAGCTCACCCGACAGGGGGAAGAACACCGGGGAGCTGTTTTTT
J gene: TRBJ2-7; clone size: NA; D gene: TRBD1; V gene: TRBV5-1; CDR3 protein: CASSIRQGLSDEQYF; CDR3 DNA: TGCGCCAGCAGCATAAGACAGGGGTTAAGTGACGAGCAGTACTTC
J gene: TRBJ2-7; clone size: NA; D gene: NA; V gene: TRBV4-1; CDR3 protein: CASSQERAVPYEQYF; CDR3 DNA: TGCGCCAGCAGCCAAGAGCGGGCGGTCCCCTACGAGCAGTACTTC
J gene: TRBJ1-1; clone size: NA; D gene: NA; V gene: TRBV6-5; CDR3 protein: CASSYSGDGTEAFF; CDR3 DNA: TGTGCCAGCAGTTACTCCGGGGATGGCACTGAAGCTTTCTTT
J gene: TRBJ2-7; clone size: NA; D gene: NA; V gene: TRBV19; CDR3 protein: CAISNGAYEQYF; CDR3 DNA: TGTGCCATTTCCAATGGGGCCTACGAGCAGTACTTC
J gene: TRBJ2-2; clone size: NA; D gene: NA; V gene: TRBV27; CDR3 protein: CASSRLDINTGELFF; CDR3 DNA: TGTGCCAGCAGCAGACTAGACATAAACACCGGGGAGCTGTTTTTT